These T cell receptor beta chains were read from a single sample in a study of blood T cell repertoires in COVID-19. Assay: immunoSEQ multiplex PCR; the TCRdb copy retains only in-frame clones and omits some. The sample has 140,000 to 150,000 clones, 88% seen once. The sequenced sample was peripheral blood. The receptors stem from a human donor with COVID-19, enrolled during active disease. The donor label of this sample is uncertain. Each CDR3 is given with its conserved first and last residue. Fields, in order: V gene, J gene, CDR3 protein.

V gene: TRBV28
J gene: TRBJ1-2
CDR3 protein: CASSLNYGYTF

V gene: TRBV30
J gene: TRBJ2-7
CDR3 protein: CAWNVDRGYEQYF

V gene: TRBV6-6
J gene: TRBJ2-4
CDR3 protein: CASSTRDLAKNIQYF

V gene: TRBV4-1
J gene: TRBJ2-5
CDR3 protein: CASSQPSAGSQTQYF

V gene: TRBV19
J gene: TRBJ2-2
CDR3 protein: CASSSGQLRTGELFF

V gene: TRBV7-2
J gene: TRBJ2-1
CDR3 protein: CASSLVLAVNNEQFF

V gene: TRBV5-6
J gene: TRBJ2-2
CDR3 protein: CASSLLLSQGLTGELFF

V gene: TRBV11-2
J gene: TRBJ1-2
CDR3 protein: CASSLGPGEYGYTF

V gene: TRBV11-3
J gene: TRBJ2-7
CDR3 protein: CASSYSPDRESYEQYF

V gene: TRBV7-2
J gene: TRBJ2-1
CDR3 protein: CASSPAPGWNEQFF

V gene: TRBV11-2
J gene: TRBJ2-3
CDR3 protein: CASSFGGGTSPDTQYF

V gene: TRBV2
J gene: TRBJ2-7
CDR3 protein: CASSERGDRAYEQYF

V gene: TRBV3-1/TRBV3-2
J gene: TRBJ1-2
CDR3 protein: CASSQDDRGGGYTF

V gene: TRBV11-1
J gene: TRBJ1-1
CDR3 protein: CASSLGRQPNTEAFF

V gene: TRBV9
J gene: TRBJ1-4
CDR3 protein: CASSVAGSGDEKLFF

V gene: TRBV5-1
J gene: TRBJ2-5
CDR3 protein: CASSWGAMATPQETQYF

V gene: TRBV9
J gene: TRBJ1-2
CDR3 protein: CASSVGTGVPYGYTF

V gene: TRBV6-6
J gene: TRBJ1-2
CDR3 protein: CASSNLQGPRRTF

V gene: TRBV9
J gene: TRBJ2-7
CDR3 protein: CASSATGTSYEQYF

V gene: TRBV29-1
J gene: TRBJ2-1
CDR3 protein: CSVGAGGFYNEQFF

V gene: TRBV5-1
J gene: TRBJ2-7
CDR3 protein: CASSLDVIREQYF

V gene: TRBV2
J gene: TRBJ1-1
CDR3 protein: CASSEVRGTEAFF

V gene: TRBV7-2
J gene: TRBJ1-5
CDR3 protein: CASSPFNQPQHF

V gene: TRBV6-2/TRBV6-3
J gene: TRBJ2-1
CDR3 protein: CASSFPLAGGSDEQFF

V gene: TRBV5-1
J gene: TRBJ1-1
CDR3 protein: CASSSGTDPVRAFF

V gene: TRBV7-3
J gene: TRBJ2-3
CDR3 protein: CASSRMVTDTQYF

V gene: TRBV5-4
J gene: TRBJ2-3
CDR3 protein: CASSLVAGGSTDTQYF

V gene: TRBV19
J gene: TRBJ2-2
CDR3 protein: CASMAGANTGELFF

V gene: TRBV30
J gene: TRBJ1-1
CDR3 protein: CAWSKGQGPFATEAFF

V gene: TRBV19
J gene: TRBJ1-2
CDR3 protein: CASSIGRGFYGYTF

V gene: TRBV6-5
J gene: TRBJ1-2
CDR3 protein: CASSYLREGYGYTF

V gene: TRBV12-3/TRBV12-4
J gene: TRBJ2-5
CDR3 protein: CASSLLETQYF

V gene: TRBV5-1
J gene: TRBJ1-1
CDR3 protein: CASSSGPRGPTEAFF

V gene: TRBV2
J gene: TRBJ1-1
CDR3 protein: CASSPGTGWSNTEAFF

V gene: TRBV5-6
J gene: TRBJ1-2
CDR3 protein: CASSPEPGQGMHGYTF

V gene: TRBV28
J gene: TRBJ2-7
CDR3 protein: CASMPGGHEQYF

V gene: TRBV21-1
J gene: TRBJ2-5
CDR3 protein: CASNHGTGGQETQYF

V gene: TRBV4-2
J gene: TRBJ1-2
CDR3 protein: CASSQDSTVNYGYTF

V gene: TRBV4-1
J gene: TRBJ2-7
CDR3 protein: CASSQDRQGNYEQYF

V gene: TRBV5-4
J gene: TRBJ2-7
CDR3 protein: CASSLRHSSYEQYF

V gene: TRBV15
J gene: TRBJ1-4
CDR3 protein: CATSKDRANEKLFF

V gene: TRBV19
J gene: TRBJ2-1
CDR3 protein: CASSPSAGVGPYNEQFF

V gene: TRBV11-3
J gene: TRBJ2-6
CDR3 protein: CASSPQILSGANVLTF

V gene: TRBV10-2
J gene: TRBJ2-5
CDR3 protein: CASSESSPLEAQYF

V gene: TRBV18
J gene: TRBJ1-1
CDR3 protein: CASSPRQGWDTEAFF

V gene: TRBV18
J gene: TRBJ1-4
CDR3 protein: CASSPGLGDEKLFF

V gene: TRBV27
J gene: TRBJ1-1
CDR3 protein: CASSLSLGGNTEAFF

V gene: TRBV2
J gene: TRBJ2-7
CDR3 protein: CASTPISRTANF

V gene: TRBV7-2
J gene: TRBJ2-7
CDR3 protein: CASSRDRIGYEQYF

V gene: TRBV5-1
J gene: TRBJ1-2
CDR3 protein: CASSRNRQGISGYTF

V gene: TRBV6-5
J gene: TRBJ1-6
CDR3 protein: CASSYSASPYNSPLHF

V gene: TRBV7-2
J gene: TRBJ1-2
CDR3 protein: CASSLGAGVGDGYTF

V gene: TRBV2
J gene: TRBJ1-1
CDR3 protein: CASTSQGANTEAFF

V gene: TRBV6-5
J gene: TRBJ2-7
CDR3 protein: CASSYSPGGSDEQYF

V gene: TRBV27
J gene: TRBJ1-2
CDR3 protein: CASSSTGGPLYGYTF

V gene: TRBV6-6
J gene: TRBJ1-4
CDR3 protein: CASSRQGEGNEKLFF

V gene: TRBV6-1
J gene: TRBJ1-1
CDR3 protein: CASSERGPDTEAFF

V gene: TRBV3-1/TRBV3-2
J gene: TRBJ1-6
CDR3 protein: CASSQRGAYSSPLHF

V gene: TRBV2
J gene: TRBJ2-1
CDR3 protein: CASSQGDNEQFF